These 9 T cell receptor beta chains came from one sample sequenced in a study of T-cell reconstitution after alpha-beta-depleted transplantation in children. Preparation of the TCRbeta library used unique molecular identifiers. A single record per CDR3 protein comes from TCRdb applying MiXCR to the PCR reads. Of around 200,000 distinct CDR3 sequences listed, 8% to 9.5% are singletons. The sequencing used PBMCs from the stem cell graft donor, collected from the stem cell graft. Receptors originate from a human donor who donated a stem cell graft to a child with acute lymphoblastic leukemia.

The chain joins TRBV19 to TRBJ1-3; possibly TRBD1 for D (5 bases). The V gene's germline CDR1 is LNHDA and CDR2 SQIVND (reference sequence). The CDR3 sequence is 13 residues long. With 6 bases removed from V and 0 bases from J, the gap between germline ends came to 6 bases. The CDR3, as DNA: TGTGCCAGTAGGACAGACTCTGGAAACACCATATATTTT. Translating it yields CASRTDSGNTIYF.

This clonotype has just a few counts. The V gene is TRBV5-1, the J gene TRBJ2-7, with D perhaps matching TRBD1 (6 bases). Germline values: CDR1 SGHRS, CDR2 YFSETQ. The CDR3 is 13 amino acids. V was clipped by 5 bases and J by 7 bases, with 16 bases between them. The CDR3 DNA reads as TGCGCCAGCAGTACGGCCAGGGGCCCGGAGCAGTACTTC. Encoded protein: CASSTARGPEQYF.

This clonotype occurred a few times. The rearrangement links TRBV20-1 to TRBJ1-2; 8 nucleotides match TRBD1. The CDR3 is made up of 14 amino acids. Germline V gene sequence: CDR1 DFQATT, CDR2 SNEGSKA (reference sequence). The J segment lost 8 bases and the V segment lost 6 bases, leaving 14 bases of the junction unmatched. Written as DNA, the CDR3 is TGCAGTGCAATCGAAGGACAGGGAGGGATCGGCTACACCTTC. Its protein is CSAIEGQGGIGYTF.

The V gene is TRBV2, the J gene TRBJ2-1, with a possible D match to TRBD2 (5 bases). The CDR3 runs 15 residues. V lost 2 bases and J lost 8, with 16 bases in between. Germline V gene sequence: CDR1 SNHLY, CDR2 FYNNEI. The CDR3 sequence: CASSESDGIRDEQFF. The DNA for the CDR3 is TGTGCCAGCAGTGAATCGGACGGGATCAGAGATGAGCAGTTCTTC. Supplemented by reference TRBV2 and TRBJ2-1, the full variable domain reads EPEVTQTPSHQVTQMGQEVILRCVPISNHLYFYWYRQILGQKVEFLVSFYNNEISEKSEIFDDQFSVERPDGSNFTLKIRSTKLEDSAMYFCASSESDGIRDEQFFGPGTRLTVL.

There are a few counts of this clonotype. The chain employs TRBV6-1 and TRBJ2-2; 10 bases align to TRBD2. Germline V gives CDR1 MNHNS, CDR2 SASEGT. This CDR3 spans 15 amino acids. After removal of 8 bases from V and 4 bases from J, the junction contained 7 bases not matched to a gene. The CDR3 reads CASHHSGGVTGELFF. The CDR3 bases are TGTGCCAGCCACCACAGCGGGGGGGTCACCGGGGAGCTGTTTTTT.

The chain joins TRBV10-2 to TRBJ1-1, with a tentative D call TRBD1 (6 bases). CDR1 and CDR2 (germline): WSHSY, SAAADI. The CDR3 is 13 amino acids. V gave up 10 bases and J gave up 5 bases, with 17 bases separating them. The CDR3 DNA follows: TGCGCCACCAGACAGGATTTCAAAACTGAAGCTTTCTTT. It codes for CATRQDFKTEAFF.

The rearrangement links TRBV6-1 to TRBJ1-6; TRBD1 agrees at 7 bases. J lost 8 bases, V lost 5 bases, and 9 bases had no gene match. The CDR3 is 15 residues long. CDR1 is MNHNS and CDR2 is SASEGT in the germline V gene. The CDR3 here is CASSPGTVLDSPLHF. In DNA, the CDR3 is TGTGCCAGCAGTCCCGGGACAGTCTTGGATTCACCCCTCCACTTT.

J is TRBJ2-5 and V is TRBV11-2, with 11 bases identical to TRBD2. The germline CDR1 and CDR2 sequences are SGHAT and FQNNGV. Trimming at V came to 5 bases and at J to 3 bases, leaving 8 bases not matched to a gene. There are 16 residues in the CDR3. This chain's CDR3 is CASSPRRLAGKETQYF. DNA for the CDR3: TGTGCCAGCAGCCCTAGGCGACTAGCGGGGAAAGAGACCCAGTACTTC.

The chain couples TRBV6-2 or TRBV6-3 to TRBJ2-7; unclear D gene. The CDR3 consists of 15 residues. V was pared by 2 bases and J by 6 bases, with 17 bases between. Germline CDR1 reads MNHEY; CDR2 reads SVGEGT. CDR3 residues: CASSYTRRTRGEQYF. CDR3 coding DNA: TGTGCCAGCAGTTACACACGCCGGACCCGCGGCGAGCAGTACTTC.